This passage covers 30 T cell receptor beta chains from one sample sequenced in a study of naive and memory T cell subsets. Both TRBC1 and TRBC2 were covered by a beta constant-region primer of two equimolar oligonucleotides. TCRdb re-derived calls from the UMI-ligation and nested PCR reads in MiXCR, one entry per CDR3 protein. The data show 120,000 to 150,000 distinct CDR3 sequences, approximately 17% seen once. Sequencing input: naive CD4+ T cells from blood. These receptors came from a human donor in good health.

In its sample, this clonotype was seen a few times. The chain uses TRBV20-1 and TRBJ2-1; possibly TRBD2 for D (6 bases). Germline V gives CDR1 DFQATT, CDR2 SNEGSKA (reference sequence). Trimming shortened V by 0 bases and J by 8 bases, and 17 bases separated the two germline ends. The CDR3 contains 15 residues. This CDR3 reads CSARDRRRGLDEQFF. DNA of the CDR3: TGCAGTGCTAGAGATCGCAGGAGGGGTCTGGATGAGCAGTTCTTC.

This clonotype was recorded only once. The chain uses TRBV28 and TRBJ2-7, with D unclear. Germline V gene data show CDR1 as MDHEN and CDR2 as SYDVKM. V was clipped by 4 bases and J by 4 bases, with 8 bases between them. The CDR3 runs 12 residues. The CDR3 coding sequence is TGTGCCAGCAGTTGTAGAGAATACGAGCAGTACTTC. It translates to CASSCREYEQYF.

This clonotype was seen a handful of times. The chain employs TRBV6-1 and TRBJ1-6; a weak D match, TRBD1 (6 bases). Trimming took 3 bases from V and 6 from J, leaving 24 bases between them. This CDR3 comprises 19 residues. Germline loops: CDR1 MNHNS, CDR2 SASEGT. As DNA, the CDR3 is TGTGCCAGCAGTGACCCTCTCGACAGGCTTCGGATTAGTAATTCACCCCTCCACTTT. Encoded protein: CASSDPLDRLRISNSPLHF.

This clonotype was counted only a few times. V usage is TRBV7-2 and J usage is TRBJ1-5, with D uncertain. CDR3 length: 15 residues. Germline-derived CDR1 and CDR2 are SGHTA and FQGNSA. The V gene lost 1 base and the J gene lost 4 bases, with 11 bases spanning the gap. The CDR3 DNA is TGTGCCAGCAGCTTAGAACCGGGAGCTAATCAGCCCCAGCATTTT. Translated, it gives CASSLEPGANQPQHF. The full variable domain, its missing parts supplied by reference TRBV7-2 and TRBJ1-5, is GAGVSQSPSNKVTEKGKDVELRCDPISGHTALYWYRQSLGQGLEFLIYFQGNSAPDKSGLPSDRFSAERTGGSVSTLTIQRTQQEDSAVYLCASSLEPGANQPQHFGDGTRLSIL.

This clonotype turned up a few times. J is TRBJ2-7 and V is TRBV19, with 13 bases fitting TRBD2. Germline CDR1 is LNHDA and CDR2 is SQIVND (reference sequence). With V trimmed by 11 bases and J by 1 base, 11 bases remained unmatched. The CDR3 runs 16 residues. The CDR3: CASRLAGGERSYEQYF. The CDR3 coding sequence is TGTGCCTCCAGACTAGCGGGAGGCGAAAGGTCCTACGAGCAGTACTTC.

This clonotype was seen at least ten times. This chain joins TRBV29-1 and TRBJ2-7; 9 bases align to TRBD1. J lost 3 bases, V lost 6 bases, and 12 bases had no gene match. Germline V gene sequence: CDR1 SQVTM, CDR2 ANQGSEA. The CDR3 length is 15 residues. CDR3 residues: CSVGPGTGRLYEQYF. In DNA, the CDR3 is TGCAGCGTGGGCCCCGGGACAGGGAGACTCTACGAGCAGTACTTC.

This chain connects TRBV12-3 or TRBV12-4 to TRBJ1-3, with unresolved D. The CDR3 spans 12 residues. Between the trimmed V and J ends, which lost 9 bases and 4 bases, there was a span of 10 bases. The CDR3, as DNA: TGTGCCAGTATGACTGCGGGAAACACCATATATTTT. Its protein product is CASMTAGNTIYF.

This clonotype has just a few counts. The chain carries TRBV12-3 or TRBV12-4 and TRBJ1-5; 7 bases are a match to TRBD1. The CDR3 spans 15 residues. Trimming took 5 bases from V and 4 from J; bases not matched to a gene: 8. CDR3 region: CASSARQGLNQPQHF. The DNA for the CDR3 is TGTGCCAGCAGTGCCCGACAGGGACTAAATCAGCCCCAGCATTTT.

The chain's CDR3 is CASGVTGASGRRTYNEQFF. The CDR3 nucleotides are TGTGCCAGCGGAGTAACCGGGGCTAGCGGGAGGAGGACCTACAATGAGCAGTTCTTC. The gene calls are TRBV7-9 and TRBJ2-1, with 11 bases that match TRBD2. CDR3 length: 19 residues. The germline V gene encodes CDR1 SEHNR and CDR2 FQNEAQ (reference sequence). J was trimmed by 2 bases and V by 8 bases; bases with no gene match: 17.

The CDR3 here is CSAPPRDSPWSTQYF. The CDR3, as DNA: TGCAGTGCCCCTCCCCGGGACTCACCCTGGTCTACGCAGTATTTT. The chain joins TRBV20-1 to TRBJ2-3, with D possibly being TRBD2 (6 bases). Germline CDR1 DFQATT, CDR2 SNEGSKA (reference sequence). The CDR3 length is 15 residues. Trimming shortened V by 6 bases and J by 8 bases, and 24 bases separated the two germline ends.

The CDR3 sequence is CSAREGIRGEVTDTQYF. In nucleotides, the CDR3 is TGCAGTGCTAGAGAAGGGATTAGGGGGGAGGTCACAGATACGCAGTATTTT. V is TRBV20-1 and J is TRBJ2-3; D assignment may be TRBD1 or TRBD2 (6 bases each). CDR3 size: 17 residues. Germline V lookup: CDR1 DFQATT, CDR2 SNEGSKA (reference sequence). The V end was cut by 0 bases, the J end by 2 bases, with 18 bases between.

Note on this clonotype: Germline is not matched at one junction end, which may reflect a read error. This chain's CDR3 is CVSSQETSGMGEQYF. Here the CDR3 DNA reads TGTGTCAGCAGCCAGGAGACTAGCGGGATGGGCGAGCAGTACTTC. V and J are TRBV4-2 and TRBJ2-7; 11 bases are shared with TRBD2. In germline, CDR1 is LGHNA, CDR2 YNFKEQ. The CDR3 length is 15 residues.

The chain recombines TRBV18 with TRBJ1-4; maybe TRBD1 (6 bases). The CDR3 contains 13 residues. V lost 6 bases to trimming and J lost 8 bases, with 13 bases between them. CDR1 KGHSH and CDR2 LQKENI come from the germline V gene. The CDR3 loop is CASSHRVQEKLFF. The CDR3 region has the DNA TGTGCCAGCTCCCACAGGGTACAGGAAAAACTGTTTTTT.

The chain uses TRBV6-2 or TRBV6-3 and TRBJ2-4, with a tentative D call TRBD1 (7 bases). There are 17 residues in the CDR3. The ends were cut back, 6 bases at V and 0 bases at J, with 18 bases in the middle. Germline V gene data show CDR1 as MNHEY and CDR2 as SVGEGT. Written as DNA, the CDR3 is TGTGCCAGCAGCCCCGCGGGGACAGCACTAGCCAAAAACATTCAGTACTTC. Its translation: CASSPAGTALAKNIQYF.

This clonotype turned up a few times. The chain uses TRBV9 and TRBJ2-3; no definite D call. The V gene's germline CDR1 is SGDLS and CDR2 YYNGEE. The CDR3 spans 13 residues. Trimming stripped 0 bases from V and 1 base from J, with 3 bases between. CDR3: CASSVGGTDTQYF. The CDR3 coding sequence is TGTGCCAGCAGCGTAGGGGGCACAGATACGCAGTATTTT.

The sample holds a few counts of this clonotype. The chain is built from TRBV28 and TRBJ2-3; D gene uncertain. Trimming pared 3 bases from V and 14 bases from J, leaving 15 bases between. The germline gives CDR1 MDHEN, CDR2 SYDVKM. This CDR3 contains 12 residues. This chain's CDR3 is CASSFRTDPWYF. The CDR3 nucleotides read TGTGCCAGCAGTTTTAGGACCGACCCGTGGTATTTT.

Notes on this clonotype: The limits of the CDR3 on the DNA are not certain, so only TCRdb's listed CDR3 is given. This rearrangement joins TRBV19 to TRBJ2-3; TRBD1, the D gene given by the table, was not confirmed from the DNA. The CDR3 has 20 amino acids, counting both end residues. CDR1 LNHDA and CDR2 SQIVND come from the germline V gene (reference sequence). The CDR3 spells CAPTAFYLCASSALRDTQYF.

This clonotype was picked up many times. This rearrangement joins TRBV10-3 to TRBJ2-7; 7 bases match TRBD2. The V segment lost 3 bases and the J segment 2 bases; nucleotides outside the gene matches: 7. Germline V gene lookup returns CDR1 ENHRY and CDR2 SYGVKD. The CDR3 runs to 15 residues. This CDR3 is CAISDLAGRAYEQYF. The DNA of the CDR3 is TGTGCCATCAGTGATTTAGCGGGCCGGGCCTACGAGCAGTACTTC.

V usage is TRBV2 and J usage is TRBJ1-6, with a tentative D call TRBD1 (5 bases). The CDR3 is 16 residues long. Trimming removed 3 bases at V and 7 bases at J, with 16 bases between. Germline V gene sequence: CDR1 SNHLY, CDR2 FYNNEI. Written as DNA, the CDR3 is TGTGCCAGCAGTGATGGGGGACGCTCGTTCAATTCACCCCTCCACTTT. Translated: CASSDGGRSFNSPLHF.

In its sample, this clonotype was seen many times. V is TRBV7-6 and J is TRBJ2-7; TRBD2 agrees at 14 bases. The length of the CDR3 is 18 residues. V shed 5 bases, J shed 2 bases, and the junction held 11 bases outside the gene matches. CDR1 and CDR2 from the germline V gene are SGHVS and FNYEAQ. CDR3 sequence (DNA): TGTGCCAGCAGCCCCGGCGCCGGGACTAGCGGGAGTGCCTACGAGCAGTACTTC. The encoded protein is CASSPGAGTSGSAYEQYF.

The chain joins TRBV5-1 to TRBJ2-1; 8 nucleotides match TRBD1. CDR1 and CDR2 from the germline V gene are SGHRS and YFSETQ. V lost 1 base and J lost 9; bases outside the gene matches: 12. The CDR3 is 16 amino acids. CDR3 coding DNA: TGCGCCAGCAGCTTGTCTCGGCAGGGGGCAAGGGGTGAGCAGTTCTTC. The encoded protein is CASSLSRQGARGEQFF.

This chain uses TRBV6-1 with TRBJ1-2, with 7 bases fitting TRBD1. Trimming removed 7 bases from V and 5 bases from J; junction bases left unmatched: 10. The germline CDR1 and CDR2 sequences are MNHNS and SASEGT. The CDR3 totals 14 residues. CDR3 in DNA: TGTGCCAGCAAGTTTGGGACAGACCTGTATGGCTACACCTTC. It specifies CASKFGTDLYGYTF.

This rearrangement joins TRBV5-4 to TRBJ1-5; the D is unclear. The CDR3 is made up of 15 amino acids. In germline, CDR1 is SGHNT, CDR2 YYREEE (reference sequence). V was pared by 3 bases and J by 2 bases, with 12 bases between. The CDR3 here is CASSSGPPGNQPQHF. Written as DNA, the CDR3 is TGTGCCAGCAGCTCAGGCCCTCCTGGCAATCAGCCCCAGCATTTT. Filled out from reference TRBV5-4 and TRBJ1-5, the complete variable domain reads ETGVTQSPTHLIKTRGQQVTLRCSSQSGHNTVSWYQQALGQGPQFIFQYYREEENGRGNFPPRFSGLQFPNYSSELNVNALELDDSALYLCASSSGPPGNQPQHFGDGTRLSIL.

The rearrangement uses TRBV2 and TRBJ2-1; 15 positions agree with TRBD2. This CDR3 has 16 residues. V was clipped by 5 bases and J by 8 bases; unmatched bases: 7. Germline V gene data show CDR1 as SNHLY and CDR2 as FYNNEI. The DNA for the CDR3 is TGTGCCAGCAGTTATCCGGGACTAGCGGGAGGTGATGAGCAGTTCTTC. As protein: CASSYPGLAGGDEQFF.

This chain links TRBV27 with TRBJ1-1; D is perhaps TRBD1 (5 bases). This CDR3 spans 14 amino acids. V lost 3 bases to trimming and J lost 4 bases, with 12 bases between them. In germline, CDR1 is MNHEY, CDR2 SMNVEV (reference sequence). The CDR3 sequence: CASSLEGLSTEAFF. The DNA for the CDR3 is TGTGCCAGCAGTTTGGAGGGGTTGAGCACTGAAGCTTTCTTT.

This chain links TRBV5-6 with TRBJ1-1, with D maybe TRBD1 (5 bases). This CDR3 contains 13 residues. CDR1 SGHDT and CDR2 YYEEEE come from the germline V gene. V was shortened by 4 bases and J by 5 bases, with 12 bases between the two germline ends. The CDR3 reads CASSRAGSTEAFF. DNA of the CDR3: TGTGCCAGCAGCCGTGCAGGGTCAACTGAAGCTTTCTTT.

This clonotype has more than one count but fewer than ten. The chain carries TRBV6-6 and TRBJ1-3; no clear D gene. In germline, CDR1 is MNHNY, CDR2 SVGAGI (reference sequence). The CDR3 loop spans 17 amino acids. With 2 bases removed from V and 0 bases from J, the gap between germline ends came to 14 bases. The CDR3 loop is CASSYGSNAYSGNTIYF. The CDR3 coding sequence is TGTGCCAGCAGTTACGGATCTAACGCTTACTCTGGAAACACCATATATTTT.

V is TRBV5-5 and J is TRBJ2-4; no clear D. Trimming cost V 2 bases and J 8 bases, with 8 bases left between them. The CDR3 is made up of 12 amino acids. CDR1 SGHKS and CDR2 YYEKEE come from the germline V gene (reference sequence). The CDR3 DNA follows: TGTGCCAGCAGCTTCGGAAACCACATTCAGTACTTC. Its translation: CASSFGNHIQYF.

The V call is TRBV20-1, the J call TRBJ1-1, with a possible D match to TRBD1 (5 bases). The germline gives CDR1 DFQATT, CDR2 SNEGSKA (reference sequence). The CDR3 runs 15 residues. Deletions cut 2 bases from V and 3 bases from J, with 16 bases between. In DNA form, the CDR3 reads TGCAGTGCTAGACTCAGCAGGGTTGAGTACACTGAAGCTTTCTTT. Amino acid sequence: CSARLSRVEYTEAFF.

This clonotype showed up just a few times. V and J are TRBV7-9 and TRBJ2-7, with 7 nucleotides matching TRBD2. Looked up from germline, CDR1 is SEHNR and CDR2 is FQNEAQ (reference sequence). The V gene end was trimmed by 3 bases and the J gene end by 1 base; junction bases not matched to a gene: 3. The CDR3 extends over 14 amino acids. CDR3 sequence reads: CASSLTSSSYEQYF. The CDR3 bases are TGTGCCAGCAGCTTGACTAGCAGTTCCTACGAGCAGTACTTC.